This T cell receptor (beta chain) was identified in a study of cytomegalovirus exposure and HLA in healthy donors (dated by TCRdb to between 2016 and 2019). Looking at the study overall: In an earlier analysis of approximately 640 of the donors, 250 to 350 Gb of sequence data and 100 million or so unique TCR beta sequences from roughly 200 million T cells were reported. A later genetic analysis took genome-wide SNP genotypes for about 65% of the 666 donors and used that subset as a discovery cohort. The later analysis used no new phenotypic data to find candidate immune exposures, relying instead on TCR beta sequences and their occurrence across donors. Because of strong linkage in the cohort, roughly five DR-DQ haplotypes were treated as single units for association and clustering. A later analysis re-analyzed previously published TCR beta repertoires from roughly 630 donors and added high-resolution HLA genotyping to study TCR occurrence patterns. Typing coverage differed by locus: A, B, C, DRB1 and DQB1 were typed in about 629-630 donors, DQA1 in about 510, DPA1 in 606, and DPB1 in 472. An early release that covered some 640 HLA-typed donors contained approximately 300 gigabases of sequencing data and tens of millions of unique TCR sequences. The aim of the study was to test whether cataloging public T cell receptors could identify signatures of past pathogen exposure. HLA typing included class I and class II loci at four-digit resolution. Alongside the repertoire data, information on donor age, sex, ethnicity and CMV serostatus was compiled. In an earlier analysis of around 540 of the donors, high-throughput TCR beta sequencing was used to judge whether each TCR beta V gene segment behaved as functional or pseudogenic. The study combined high-throughput TCR immunosequencing, statistical association of individual TCRs with disease status, and machine learning to predict cytomegalovirus infection status. Across under 500 genotyped donors of the cohort, an average of about 240,000 unique TCR beta nucleotide sequences per donor were sequenced, and roughly 20% of those sequences were non-productive. Of the approximately 370 genotyped donors, roughly 80% were placed in the genetic ancestry cluster associated with self-reported Caucasian donors. Every repertoire in the discovery cohort had been generated on one and the same sequencing platform. Using immunosequencing, the study profiled T cell repertoires from fewer than 850 subjects and related those repertoires to cytomegalovirus serostatus. In addition to the first cohort of 666 subjects, a separate validation cohort of approximately 130 different subjects was used.

In total, 500 to 700 healthy bone marrow donors made up the cohort. At the time of sampling, every cohort member was nominally healthy, though immune exposures that went unrecorded were likely present. The donor was CMV seropositive and was included in the group of 270 or so seropositive cohort members. Every donor gave a peripheral blood sample, and the peripheral blood mononuclear cells from that sample were used for TCR beta sequencing. The Qiagen DNeasy Blood Extraction Kit was used to extract genomic DNA from the blood cell samples. In this sample, this clone turned up a few times. Its antigen has not been determined. Per-base qualities were not stored, and no clone one base away is much larger. The method behind the library was the immunoSEQ multiplex PCR assay. A mixture of 60 forward primers for TCR Vbeta segments and 13 reverse primers for TCR Jbeta segments was used in the multiplex PCR. The CDR3 region of rearranged TCR beta genes was amplified from genomic DNA with a multiplex PCR assay. The Illumina HiSeq System was used to sequence the amplified TCR beta libraries as 87-base-pair reads. The original methods were these. In a later analysis, tens of millions of unique TCR beta chains were counted across the roughly 670 repertoires, and roughly 11 million of these chains were shared by at least two donors. Raw reads were error-corrected and collapsed into unique sequences by a nearest-neighbor algorithm in which closely related sequences were merged to remove PCR and sequencing errors. To assign V, D and J gene segments, CDR3 sequences were aligned to IMGT reference sequences. For a sequence to be retained, at least a six-nucleotide match to both a V gene segment and a J gene segment was required. Rearrangements were classified as productive when the CDR3 lacked stop codons and remained in frame with V and J, and all other rearrangements were classified as non-productive. Following IMGT convention, CDR3 was defined as the stretch from the second conserved V-encoded cysteine to the conserved J-encoded phenylalanine. The earlier analysis of some 540 of the donors excluded any sequence lacking an unambiguous match to a single V gene segment. In an earlier analysis of around 590 of the donors, a V segment was called functional when productive rearrangements were above 56.7%, and segregating when the standard deviation between donors exceeded 5%. A statistical classification framework was developed to diagnose cytomegalovirus status using the catalog of TCR beta chain sequences. In a later analysis, TCR nucleotide sequences were compared against IMGT/GENE-DB human TR gene sequences so that V and J genes could be assigned. A later analysis assigned CDR3 sequences and most-parsimonious VDJ recombination scenarios with the TCRdist pipeline. In a later analysis, every TCR beta chain was defined by the combination of its CDR3 amino acid sequence and its V-gene family, and reads without a unique V-gene family were dropped. A later analysis removed 550 to 650 highly shared, low-generation-probability nucleotide sequences to deal with suspected cross-contamination and a sequencing artifact. For each public chain, a later analysis derived a clonal expansion index from normalized ranks of inferred template counts within each repertoire. In a later analysis, generation probabilities were computed using a VDJ recombination model fitted to out-of-frame rearrangements, and the results were checked against IGoR. A later analysis scored TCR-TCR, TCR-HLA and TCR-CMV co-occurrence with hypergeometric tests, applying a repertoire-size bias correction to TCR pairs. In a later analysis, false discovery rates were estimated by permuting HLA or CMV assignments 20 times. In a later analysis, co-occurring TCRs were grouped using DBSCAN, with TCRdist sequence similarity added in when clustering inside HLA-allele-positive subsets. Repertoires with fewer than 30,000 or more than 120,000 public chains were left out of co-occurrence clustering, as were five repertoires with anomalous nucleotide sharing. Imported from immuneACCESS, the table was reduced by TCRdb to in-frame sequences with V and J called. These copies leave out some clones; in studies compared against another copy, an unresolved V gene accounts for under half, and the cause of the remainder is not known. The V and J calls and clone size come from that table; D and trimming were worked out from the DNA. Across this sample there are approximately 110,000 clones, with 74% seen only once. Jointly, the top ten make up 3.5% to 5% of the sample.

The trim is 0 bases for V and 8 bases for J, with a gap of 14 bases between the germline ends. As encoded in the germline V gene, CDR1 is SGHRS while CDR2 is YFSETQ. Including cysteine and phenylalanine, the CDR3 has 15 amino acids. Solely the CDR3 DNA is kept, with 45 bases framed from the first base. Broad study findings and their caveats: Roughly uniform sequencing depth across donors was assumed in presence/absence analyses, although this assumption may not hold. In the study, 150 to 200 TCR beta chains were listed as associated with cytomegalovirus. In an earlier analysis of over 550 of the donors, most TCR beta V segments were observed in productive rearrangements about 90% or about 30% of the time, broadly matching IMGT annotations. In a later analysis, TCR association rates were found to vary across HLA loci, with the most associated TCRs seen for DRB1 alleles and the fewest for HLA-C alleles. According to a later genetic analysis, donors in an Asian-associated ancestry cluster had fewer N-insertions in productive TCRs than the roughly 670-donor mean. Strong co-occurrence of HLA alleles, especially DR and DQ, made assigning TCR associations to individual alleles difficult. The sequencing pipeline was judged likely to have produced a cluster of highly shared sequence variants as a technical artifact. Compared with equally common non-associated chains, HLA-associated TCR beta chains in a later analysis were more clonally expanded and had lower generation probabilities. Because some donors lacked HLA typing at each locus, the association tests relied only on the typed subset. In a later analysis, around 17,000 TCR beta sequences were associated with specific HLA alleles at a false discovery rate of 0.05. Most CMV-associated TCR beta chains appeared to be HLA-restricted in a later analysis, and the HLA associations seemed to be driven largely by CMV exposure. An association between a missense DCLRE1C variant and V-gene and J-gene trimming of TCR beta chains was found in a later genetic analysis and replicated in an independent cohort. This cohort had only TCR beta chains sequenced, and the lack of alpha or paired-chain data limited which features could be detected. A few of the identified cytomegalovirus-associated TCR beta chains were confirmed in vitro to be specific for cytomegalovirus antigens. According to a later analysis, parvovirus B19, influenza, CMV and Epstein-Barr virus appeared linked to several top co-occurrence clusters. The only immune exposure information available for the cohort was CMV serostatus. Some IMGT-functional V segments, including TRBV6-2 and TRBV6-3, could not be distinguished by the 87-base-pair reads and were therefore excluded. The authors suggested that the approach could potentially be generalized to other disease states and immunological phenotypes. A further reported finding was that TCR beta sequences accurately predicted the HLA-A and HLA-B alleles for most subjects in the first cohort. Cytomegalovirus status was reported to be diagnosed by the classifier with high specificity and sensitivity in both the original and validation cohorts. Most TCR sequences were seen in very few donors, while some public TCRs were found in many individuals. The earlier analysis of 587 of the donors excluded over 15 rarely observed V segments, including chromosome 9 orphons, because counts were too low. Correlated functional status among segregating V segments might be attributable to linkage disequilibrium, but an unknown experimental factor could not be ruled out.

The receptor chain draws on TRBV5-1 and TRBJ1-4; 6 matching bases give a weak D call of TRBD1. This TCR came from a woman in her forties or fifties in good health and CMV-seropositive. Sequencing was done on a sample of PBMCs. The sequence in DNA is TGCGCCAGCAGCTTGGCCGGGCAGGGGCCAGAAAAACTGTTTTTT. Protein translation: CASSLAGQGPEKLFF.